This T cell receptor beta chain was found in a study of response to subunit inactivated influenza vaccine. Overall study results and limits: Each seasonal flu vaccination may recruit only limited new T cells, authors suggested.

V trimming: 8 bases; J trimming: 1 base; junction bases outside the gene matches: 10. This CDR3 region has 15 residues. This clonotype was recorded many times. Its antigen is not identified. Each CDR3 protein is one row after TCRdb ran MiXCR on the RT-PCR reads. The sample lists around 540,000 distinct CDR3 sequences; approximately 10% were seen once. The receptor's source is a man between 45 and 60 years old who received an inactivated influenza vaccine. The sequenced sample was PBMCs from blood, obtained on the day of vaccination. The V and J genes are TRBV12-3 or TRBV12-4 and TRBJ2-5, with TRBD2 matching 7 bases. The CDR3 region has the DNA TGTGCCAGCGGTCTGGGGGGGGGTGGCCAAGAGACCCAGTACTTC. Translated, it gives CASGLGGGGQETQYF.